This section outlines one T cell receptor (beta chain) sequence together with its context. Its antigen is undetermined. These data originate in a study of shared clonotypes between healthy human individuals. The study drew its donors from healthy HIV-negative adults without recent acute infections or vaccinations. Each sample came from a Caucasian adult donor living in Nashville, Tennessee. Germline-derived CDR1 and CDR2 are MNHEY and SVGAGI. The CDR3 sequence is 12 residues long. Trimming cost V 7 bases and J 5 bases, with 12 bases left between them. The method was immunoSEQ multiplex PCR; TCRdb's version includes in-frame clones alone and lacks a portion of them. The data contain fewer than 1.4 million clones, around 78% of them seen just once; the ten biggest clones take up around 0.6%. General study findings and limits: For naive CD4 cells, roughly 4.8% of clonotypes were shared across a few donors. Rarefaction showed sorted-subset sequencing was incomplete despite large depth.

The TCR originated in a man aged 18 to 35 in good health. Some clones in this sample may be carry-over from other donors' samples. The V call is TRBV6-5, the J call TRBJ2-7; either TRBD1 or TRBD2 may supply D (6 bases each). The material sequenced was memory CD4+ T cells from PBMCs. The subset denotes: CD45RA-negative fraction. The CDR3 is CASTARGDEQYF. CDR3 DNA sequence: TGTGCCAGCACGGCGAGGGGGGACGAGCAGTACTTC.